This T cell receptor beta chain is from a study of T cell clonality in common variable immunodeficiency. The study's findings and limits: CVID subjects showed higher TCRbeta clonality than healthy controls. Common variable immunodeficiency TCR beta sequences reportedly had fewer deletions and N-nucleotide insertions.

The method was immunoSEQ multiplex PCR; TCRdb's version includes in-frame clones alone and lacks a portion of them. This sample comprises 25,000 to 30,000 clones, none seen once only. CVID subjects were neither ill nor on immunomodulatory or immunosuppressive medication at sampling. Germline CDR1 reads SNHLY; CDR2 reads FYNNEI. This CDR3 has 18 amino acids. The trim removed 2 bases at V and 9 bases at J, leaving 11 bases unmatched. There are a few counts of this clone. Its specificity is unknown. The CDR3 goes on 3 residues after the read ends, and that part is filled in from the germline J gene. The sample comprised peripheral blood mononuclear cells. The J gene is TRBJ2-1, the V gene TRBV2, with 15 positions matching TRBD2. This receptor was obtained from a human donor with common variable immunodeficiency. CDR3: CASSEHRGLAGGPREQFF. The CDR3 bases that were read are TGTGCCAGCAGTGAACACCGCGGACTAGCGGGGGGGCCCCGTGAG.